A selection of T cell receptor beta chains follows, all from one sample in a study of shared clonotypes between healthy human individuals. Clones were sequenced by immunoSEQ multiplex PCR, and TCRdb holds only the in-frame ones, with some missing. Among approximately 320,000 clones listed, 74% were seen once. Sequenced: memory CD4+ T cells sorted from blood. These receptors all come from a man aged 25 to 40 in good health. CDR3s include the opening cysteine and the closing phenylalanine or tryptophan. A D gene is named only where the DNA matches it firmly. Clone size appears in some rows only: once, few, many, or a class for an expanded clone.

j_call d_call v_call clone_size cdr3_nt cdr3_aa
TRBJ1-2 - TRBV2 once TGTGCCAGCAGTGAATGGACGAATTCCGGCTACACCTTC CASSEWTNSGYTF
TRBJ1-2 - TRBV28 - TGTGCCAGCAGGGGGACATATAACTATGGCTACACCTTC CASRGTYNYGYTF
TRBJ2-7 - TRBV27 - TGTGCCAGCAGTTCCCGACCTGGGGGCGAGCAGTACTTC CASSSRPGGEQYF
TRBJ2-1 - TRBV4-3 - TGCGCCAGCAGCCAGGGACTGGCCAATGAGCAGTTCTTC CASSQGLANEQFF
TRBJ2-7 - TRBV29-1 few TGCAGCGTTGCAGACAGTGCCCACGAGCAGTACTTC CSVADSAHEQYF
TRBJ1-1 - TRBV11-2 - TGTGCCAGCAGCCCCCCGGATTGGCGGGAGAACACTGAAGCTTTCTTT CASSPPDWRENTEAFF
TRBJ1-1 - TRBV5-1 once TGCGCCAGCAGCTTGCAGGGAGGCGTGTCTGAAGCTTTCTTT CASSLQGGVSEAFF
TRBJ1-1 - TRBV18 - TGTGCCAGCTCACCCATCCAGGCCCAGAACACTGAAGCTTTCTTT CASSPIQAQNTEAFF
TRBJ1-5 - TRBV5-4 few TGTGCCAGCAGCTTGTCACGGACAGTAGTTTCCATGGGTCATCAGCCCCAGCATTTT CASSLSRTVVSMGHQPQHF
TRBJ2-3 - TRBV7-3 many TGTGCCAGCAGCCCGAGTAGGAGCACAGATACGCAGTATTTT CASSPSRSTDTQYF
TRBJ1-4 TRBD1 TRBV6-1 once TGTGCCAGCAGCCCCCAGGGGGCGGCGAATGAAAAACTGTTTTTT CASSPQGAANEKLFF
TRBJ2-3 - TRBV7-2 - TGTGCCAGCAGCTTAAGGTCCTTGGGTGATACGCAGTATTTT CASSLRSLGDTQYF
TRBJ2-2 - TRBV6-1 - TGTGCCAGCACCCCACGGGCGAAAACCGGGGAGCTGTTTTTT CASTPRAKTGELFF
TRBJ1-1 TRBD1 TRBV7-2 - TGTGCCAGCAGCCCGCAAGGACAGGGGAACACTGAAGCTTTCTTT CASSPQGQGNTEAFF
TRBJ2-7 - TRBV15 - TGTGCCACCAGCAGAGATGGGGGCCAGGACGAGCAGTACTTC CATSRDGGQDEQYF
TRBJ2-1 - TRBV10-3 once TGTGCCATCAGCACCCTTAGGGGCTCCTACAATGAGCAGTTCTTC CAISTLRGSYNEQFF
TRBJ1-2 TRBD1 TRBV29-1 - TGCAGCGTTGTAGGGACAGGCCACTATGGCTACACCTTC CSVVGTGHYGYTF